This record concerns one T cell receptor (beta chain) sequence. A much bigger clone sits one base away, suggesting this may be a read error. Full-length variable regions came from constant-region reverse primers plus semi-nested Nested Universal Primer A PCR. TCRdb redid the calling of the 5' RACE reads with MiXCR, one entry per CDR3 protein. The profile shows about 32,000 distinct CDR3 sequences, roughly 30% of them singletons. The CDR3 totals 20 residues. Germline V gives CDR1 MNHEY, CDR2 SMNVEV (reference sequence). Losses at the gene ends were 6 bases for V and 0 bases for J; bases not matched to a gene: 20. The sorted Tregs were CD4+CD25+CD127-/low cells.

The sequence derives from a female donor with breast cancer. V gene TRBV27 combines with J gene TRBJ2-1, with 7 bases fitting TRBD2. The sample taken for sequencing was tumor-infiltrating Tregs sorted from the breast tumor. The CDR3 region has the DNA TGTGCCAGCAGACGCGACTCGTCTAGCGGACCCCCCCGCTCCTACAATGAGCAGTTCTTC. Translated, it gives CASRRDSSSGPPRSYNEQFF.